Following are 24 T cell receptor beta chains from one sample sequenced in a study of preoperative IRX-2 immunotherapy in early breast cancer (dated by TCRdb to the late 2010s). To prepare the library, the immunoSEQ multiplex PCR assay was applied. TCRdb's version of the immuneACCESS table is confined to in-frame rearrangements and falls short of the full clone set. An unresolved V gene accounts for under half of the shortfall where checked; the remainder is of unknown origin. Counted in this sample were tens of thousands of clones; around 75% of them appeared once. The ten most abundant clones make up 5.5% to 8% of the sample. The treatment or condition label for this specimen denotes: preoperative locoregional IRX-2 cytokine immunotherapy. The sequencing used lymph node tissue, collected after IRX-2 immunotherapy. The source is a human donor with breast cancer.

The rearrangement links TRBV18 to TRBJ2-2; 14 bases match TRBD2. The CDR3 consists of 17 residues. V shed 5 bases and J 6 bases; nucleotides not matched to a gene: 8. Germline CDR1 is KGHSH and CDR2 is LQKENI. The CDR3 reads CASSAGLAGAVAGELFF. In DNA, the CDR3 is TGTGCCAGCTCAGCGGGACTAGCGGGAGCGGTTGCCGGGGAGCTGTTTTTT.

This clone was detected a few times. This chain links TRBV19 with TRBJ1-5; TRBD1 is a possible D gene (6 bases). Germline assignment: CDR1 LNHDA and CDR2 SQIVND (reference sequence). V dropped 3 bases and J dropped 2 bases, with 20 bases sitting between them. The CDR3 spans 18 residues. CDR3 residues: CASSISGYRVDRNQPQHF. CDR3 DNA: TGTGCCAGTAGTATCAGTGGGTACAGGGTGGACCGCAATCAGCCCCAGCATTTT.

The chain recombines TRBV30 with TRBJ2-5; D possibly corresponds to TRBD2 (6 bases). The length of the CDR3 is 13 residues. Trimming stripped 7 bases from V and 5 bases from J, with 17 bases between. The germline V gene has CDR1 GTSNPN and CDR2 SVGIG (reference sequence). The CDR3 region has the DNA TGTGCCTCCGACTTCGACCGGGGGGAGACCCAGTACTTC. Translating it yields CASDFDRGETQYF. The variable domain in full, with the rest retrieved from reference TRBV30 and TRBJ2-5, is SQTIHQWPATLVQPVGSPLSLECTVEGTSNPNLYWYRQAAGRGLQLLFYSVGIGQISSEVPQNLSASRPQDRQFILSSKKLLLSDSGFYLCASDFDRGETQYFGPGTRLLVL.

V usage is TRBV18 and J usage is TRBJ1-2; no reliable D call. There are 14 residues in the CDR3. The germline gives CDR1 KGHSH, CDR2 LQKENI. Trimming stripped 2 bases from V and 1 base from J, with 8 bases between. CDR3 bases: TGTGCCAGCTCACCAGTCCAGGATAACTATGGCTACACCTTC. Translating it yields CASSPVQDNYGYTF.

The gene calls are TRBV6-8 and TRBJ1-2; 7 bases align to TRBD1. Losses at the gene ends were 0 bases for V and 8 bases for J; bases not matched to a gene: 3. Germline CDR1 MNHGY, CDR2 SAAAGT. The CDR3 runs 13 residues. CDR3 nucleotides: TGTGCCAGCAGTTACTCGACAGGGCTGGGCTACACCTTC. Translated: CASSYSTGLGYTF.

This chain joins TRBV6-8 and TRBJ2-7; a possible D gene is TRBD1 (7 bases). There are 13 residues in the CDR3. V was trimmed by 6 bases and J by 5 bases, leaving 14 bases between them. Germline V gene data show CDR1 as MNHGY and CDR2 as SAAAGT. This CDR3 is CASRTTGRNEQYF. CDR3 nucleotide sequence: TGTGCCAGCAGAACGACAGGGAGGAACGAGCAGTACTTC.

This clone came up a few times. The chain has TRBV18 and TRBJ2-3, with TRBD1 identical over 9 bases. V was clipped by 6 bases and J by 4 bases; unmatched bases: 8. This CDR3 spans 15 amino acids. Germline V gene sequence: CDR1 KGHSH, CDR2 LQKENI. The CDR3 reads CASSSRDRDADTQYF. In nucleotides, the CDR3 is TGTGCCAGCTCCTCACGGGACAGGGACGCAGATACGCAGTATTTT.

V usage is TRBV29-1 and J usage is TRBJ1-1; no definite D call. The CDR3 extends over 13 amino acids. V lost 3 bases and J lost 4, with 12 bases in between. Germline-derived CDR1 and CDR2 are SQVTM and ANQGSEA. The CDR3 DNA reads TGCAGCGTTGACGGTTTAGGAATCACTGAAGCTTTCTTT. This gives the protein CSVDGLGITEAFF.

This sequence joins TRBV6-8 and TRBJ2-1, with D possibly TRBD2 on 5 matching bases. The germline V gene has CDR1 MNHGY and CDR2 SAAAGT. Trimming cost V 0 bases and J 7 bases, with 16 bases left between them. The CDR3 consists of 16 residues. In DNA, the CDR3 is TGTGCCAGCAGTTACTCGAGCGGTCTGCCTAATAATGAGCAGTTCTTC. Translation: CASSYSSGLPNNEQFF.

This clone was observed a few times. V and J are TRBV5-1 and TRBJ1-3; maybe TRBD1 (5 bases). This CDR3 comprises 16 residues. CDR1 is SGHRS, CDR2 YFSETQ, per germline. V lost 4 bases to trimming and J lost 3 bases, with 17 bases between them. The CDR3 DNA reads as TGCGCCAGCAGCATTTCGGCCGGGACGGATGGAAACACCATATATTTT. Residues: CASSISAGTDGNTIYF.

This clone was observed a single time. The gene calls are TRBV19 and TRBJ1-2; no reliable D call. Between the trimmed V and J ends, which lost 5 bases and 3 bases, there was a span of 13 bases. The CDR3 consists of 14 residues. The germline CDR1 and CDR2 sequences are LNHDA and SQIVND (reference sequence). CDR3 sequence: CASSFLRVDYGYTF. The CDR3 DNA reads TGTGCCAGTAGTTTCCTTCGGGTCGACTATGGCTACACCTTC. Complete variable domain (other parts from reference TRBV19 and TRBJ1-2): DGGITQSPKYLFRKEGQNVTLSCEQNLNHDAMYWYRQDPGQGLRLIYYSQIVNDFQKGDIAEGYSVSREKKESFPLTVTSAQKNPTAFYLCASSFLRVDYGYTFGSGTRLTVV.

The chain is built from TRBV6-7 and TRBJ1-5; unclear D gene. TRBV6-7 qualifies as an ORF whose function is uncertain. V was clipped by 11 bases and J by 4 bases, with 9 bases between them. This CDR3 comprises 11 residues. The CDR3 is CADIWNQPQHF. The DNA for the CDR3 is TGTGCCGACATTTGGAATCAGCCCCAGCATTTT.

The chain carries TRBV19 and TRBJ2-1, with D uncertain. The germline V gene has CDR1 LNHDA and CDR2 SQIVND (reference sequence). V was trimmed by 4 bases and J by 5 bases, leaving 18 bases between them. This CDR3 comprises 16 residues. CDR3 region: CASSTYNEQINNEQFF. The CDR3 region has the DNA TGTGCCAGTAGTACATACAATGAGCAGATAAACAATGAGCAGTTCTTC.

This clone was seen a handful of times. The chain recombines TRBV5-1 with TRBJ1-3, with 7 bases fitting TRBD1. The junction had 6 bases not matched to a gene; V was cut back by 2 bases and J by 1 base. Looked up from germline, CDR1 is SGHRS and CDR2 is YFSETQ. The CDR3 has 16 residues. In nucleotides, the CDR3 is TGCGCCAGCAGCTTTACAGGGGAAGTGTCTGGAAACACCATATATTTT. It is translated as CASSFTGEVSGNTIYF.

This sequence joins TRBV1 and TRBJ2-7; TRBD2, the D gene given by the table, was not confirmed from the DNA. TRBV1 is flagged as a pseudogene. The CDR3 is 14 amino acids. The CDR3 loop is CASSQAGTSVEQYF. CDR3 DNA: TGCGCCAGCAGCCAGGCCGGGACTAGTGTCGAGCAGTACTTC.

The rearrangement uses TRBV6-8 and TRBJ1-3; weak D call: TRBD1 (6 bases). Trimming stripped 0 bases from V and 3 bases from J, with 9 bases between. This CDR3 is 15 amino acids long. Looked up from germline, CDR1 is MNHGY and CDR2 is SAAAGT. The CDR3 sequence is CASSYSIRGGNTIYF. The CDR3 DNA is TGTGCCAGCAGTTACTCGATCAGGGGTGGAAACACCATATATTTT.

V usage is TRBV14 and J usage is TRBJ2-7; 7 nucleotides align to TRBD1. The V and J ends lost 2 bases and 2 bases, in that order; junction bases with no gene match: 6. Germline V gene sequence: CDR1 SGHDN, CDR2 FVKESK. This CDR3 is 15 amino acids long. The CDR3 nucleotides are TGTGCCAGCAGCCAAACGTCTGGGACAGCCTACGAGCAGTACTTC. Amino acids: CASSQTSGTAYEQYF.

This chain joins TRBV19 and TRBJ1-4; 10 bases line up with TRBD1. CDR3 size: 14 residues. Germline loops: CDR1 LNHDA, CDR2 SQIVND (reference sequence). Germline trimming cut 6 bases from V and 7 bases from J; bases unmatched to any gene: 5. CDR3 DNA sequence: TGTGCCAGTAGCCCGGGACAGGGGTCTGAAAAACTGTTTTTT. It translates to CASSPGQGSEKLFF.

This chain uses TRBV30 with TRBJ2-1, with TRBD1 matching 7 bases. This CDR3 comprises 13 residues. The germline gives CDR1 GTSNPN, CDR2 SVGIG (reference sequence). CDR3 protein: CVFNRGSRDEQFF. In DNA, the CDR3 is TGTGTATTCAACAGGGGTTCTAGGGATGAGCAGTTCTTC.

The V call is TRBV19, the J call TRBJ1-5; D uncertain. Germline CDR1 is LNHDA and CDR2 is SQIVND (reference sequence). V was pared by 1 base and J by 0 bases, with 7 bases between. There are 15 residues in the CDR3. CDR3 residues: CASSIGGYSNQPQHF. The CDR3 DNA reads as TGTGCCAGTAGTATAGGTGGATATAGCAATCAGCCCCAGCATTTT.

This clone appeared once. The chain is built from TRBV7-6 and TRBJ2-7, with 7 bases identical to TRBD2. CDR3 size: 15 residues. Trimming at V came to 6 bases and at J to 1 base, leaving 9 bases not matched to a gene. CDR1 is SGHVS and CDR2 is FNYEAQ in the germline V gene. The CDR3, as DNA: TGTGCCAGCAGACATAGCGGGCTCGGGTCCTACGAGCAGTACTTC. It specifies CASRHSGLGSYEQYF.

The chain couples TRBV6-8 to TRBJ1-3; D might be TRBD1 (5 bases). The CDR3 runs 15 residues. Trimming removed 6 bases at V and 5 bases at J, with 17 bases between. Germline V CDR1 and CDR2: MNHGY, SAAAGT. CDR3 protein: CASSSGTANRNTIYF. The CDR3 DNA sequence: TGTGCCAGCAGCTCCGGGACGGCTAACAGAAACACCATATATTTT.

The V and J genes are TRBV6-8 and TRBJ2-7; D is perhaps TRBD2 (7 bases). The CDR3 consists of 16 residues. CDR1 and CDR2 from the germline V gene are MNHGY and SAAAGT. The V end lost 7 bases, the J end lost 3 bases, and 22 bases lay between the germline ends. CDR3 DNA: TGTGCCAGCATTAACATCGGGGGGACACGAAACTACGAGCAGTACTTC. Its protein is CASINIGGTRNYEQYF.

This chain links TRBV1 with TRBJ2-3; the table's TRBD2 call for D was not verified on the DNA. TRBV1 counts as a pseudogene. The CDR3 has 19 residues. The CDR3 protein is CASSMTPLGSGWETDTQYF. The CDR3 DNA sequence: TGCGCCAGCAGCATGACCCCTTTGGGTAGCGGATGGGAAACAGATACGCAGTATTTT.